One and the same sample provided the 15 T cell receptor beta chains below, sequenced in a study of Tregs in tolerant kidney transplant recipients. Assay: immunoSEQ multiplex PCR; the TCRdb copy retains only in-frame clones and omits some. The sample has approximately 30,000 clones; the top ten hold around 15%. Sequencing used CD8+ T cells from blood, obtained before the transplant. The source of these receptors is a human donor who received a combined kidney and bone marrow transplant.

Details on this clone: The CDR3 is cut off 3 residues early in the read; its end comes from the germline J gene. The V call is TRBV19, the J call TRBJ2-7; D unresolved. The V gene's germline CDR1 is LNHDA and CDR2 SQIVND (reference sequence). This CDR3 contains 14 residues. The V gene lost 1 base and the J gene lost 2 bases, with 9 bases spanning the gap. The CDR3: CASSIVHTAYEQYF. The DNA read from the CDR3 is TGTGCCAGTAGTATAGTACACACAGCCTACGAG.

Details on this clone: The read falls 3 residues short of the CDR3 end, and the missing part is taken from the germline J gene. The rearrangement links TRBV4-1 to TRBJ2-7; 7 nucleotides agree with TRBD1. CDR1 and CDR2 (germline): MGHRA, YSYEKL. After removal of 1 base from V and 4 bases from J, the junction contained 7 bases not matched to a gene. CDR3 length equals 15 residues. The CDR3 loop is CASSQAPTTGYEQYF. The covered CDR3 bases are TGCGCCAGCAGCCAAGCTCCTACGACAGGGTACGAG.

Notes on this clone: The read terminates 3 residues ahead of where the CDR3 ends, so the germline J gene completes it. The chain is built from TRBV20-1 and TRBJ1-5; 8 positions agree with TRBD1. This CDR3 has 13 residues. Trimming took 5 bases from V and 6 from J; bases not matched to a gene: 6. Germline CDR1 and CDR2: DFQATT and SNEGSKA (reference sequence). CDR3 DNA (partial): TGCAGTGCTTTTCAGGGGGCCGGTCAGCCC. As protein: CSAFQGAGQP. From start to end, the CDR3 is CSAFQGAGQPQHF.

Comment on this clone: The read is 3 residues too short to cover the CDR3 end, so that end is filled in from the germline J gene. V usage is TRBV5-1 and J usage is TRBJ2-5, with 7 nucleotides matching TRBD1. The CDR3 has 15 amino acids. Trimming took 1 base from V and 5 from J; bases not matched to a gene: 8. Germline V gene sequence: CDR1 SGHRS, CDR2 YFSETQ. Partial CDR3 DNA: TGCGCCAGCAGCTTGACAGGGGCTCTCCAGGAGACC. This translates into CASSLTGALQET. The full CDR3 reads CASSLTGALQETQYF.

As regards this clone: The CDR3 extends 3 residues past the end of the read, so its final part is completed from the germline J gene. The J gene is TRBJ1-1, the V gene TRBV25-1, with TRBD1 as a possible D gene (5 bases). Trimming left V 3 bases short and J 2 bases short, with 13 bases between. The germline V gene encodes CDR1 MGHDK and CDR2 SYGVNS. The CDR3 length is 15 residues. The part of the CDR3 DNA that was read is TGTGCCAGCAGTGATGGATGGGGACTAAACACTGAA. This translates into CASSDGWGLNTE. The whole CDR3 reads CASSDGWGLNTEAFF.

Regarding this clone: The read ends 3 residues before the CDR3 terminus; that terminus is restored from the germline J gene. This rearrangement joins TRBV7-8 to TRBJ2-7; the D gene is possibly TRBD2 (6 bases). This CDR3 is built from 15 residues. The germline V and J ends were trimmed by 7 bases and 4 bases, with 20 bases remaining between them. Germline CDR1 SGHVS, CDR2 FQNEAQ. The sequenced part of the CDR3 DNA is TGTGCCAGCACAATCATTGGTGGGGCGGGGTACGAG. It is translated as CASTIIGGAGYE. The complete CDR3 protein is CASTIIGGAGYEQYF.

The CDR3 DNA, read in part, is TGTGCCAGCATACAACAGGGGACCACCGGGGAG. Protein product: CASIQQGTTGE. Given in full, the CDR3 is CASIQQGTTGELFF. This rearrangement joins TRBV27 to TRBJ2-2; 7 nucleotides match TRBD1. The read ends 3 residues shy of where the CDR3 ends; the end is completed using the germline J gene. The V segment lost 7 bases and the J segment 4 bases; nucleotides outside the gene matches: 6. Germline lookup yields CDR1 MNHEY and CDR2 SMNVEV (reference sequence). The CDR3 has 14 residues.

As regards this clone: Read sequence stops 3 residues before the CDR3 end, and the germline J gene provides the missing end. This chain connects TRBV4-2 to TRBJ2-1, with TRBD2 matching 11 bases. This CDR3 has 15 amino acids. Trimming removed 5 bases from V and 4 bases from J; junction bases left unmatched: 4. Germline V lookup: CDR1 LGHNA, CDR2 YNFKEQ. CDR3 protein: CASSGLAGPYNEQFF. The CDR3 bases that were read are TGTGCCAGCAGCGGACTAGCGGGTCCTTACAATGAG.

On this clone: Read coverage stops 3 residues before the CDR3 terminus; the germline J gene supplies the remainder. The V gene is TRBV19, the J gene TRBJ1-4, with D maybe TRBD1 (5 bases). Trimming took 5 bases from V and 7 from J, leaving 14 bases between them. The CDR3 sequence is 14 residues long. Germline V gives CDR1 LNHDA, CDR2 SQIVND (reference sequence). This CDR3 is CASSQQARGEKLFF. The sequenced CDR3 bases are TGTGCCAGTAGTCAACAGGCGAGAGGTGAAAAA.

The part of the CDR3 DNA that was read is TGTGCCAGCAGCTTGTGGGTCGGGAACTATGGC. It encodes CASSLWVGNYG. The full CDR3 is CASSLWVGNYGYTF. The chain couples TRBV5-6 to TRBJ1-2; D is uncertain. The DNA ends 3 residues before the CDR3 does, and the rest of the CDR3 is filled in from the germline J gene. The germline CDR1 and CDR2 sequences are SGHDT and YYEEEE. The CDR3 loop spans 14 amino acids. V lost 1 base and J lost 2, with 9 bases in between.

Points on this clone: The CDR3 end falls 3 residues outside the read, so it is completed with the germline J gene. This chain uses TRBV2 with TRBJ2-2; D is unclear. V was clipped by 7 bases and J by 5 bases, with 20 bases between them. This CDR3 region has 16 residues. Germline V gene lookup returns CDR1 SNHLY and CDR2 FYNNEI. The DNA read from the CDR3 is TGTGCCAGCACCCCTACACAAGGGTACCTAACCGGGGAG. Its protein product is CASTPTQGYLTGE. The entire CDR3 protein reads CASTPTQGYLTGELFF.

Notes on this clone: Read coverage stops 3 residues before the CDR3 terminus; the germline J gene supplies the remainder. The J gene is TRBJ2-7, the V gene TRBV20-1, with 12 bases that match TRBD2. The CDR3 has 13 residues. Per the germline V gene, CDR1 is DFQATT and CDR2 is SNEGSKA (reference sequence). J was trimmed by 4 bases and V by 6 bases; bases with no gene match: 4. The CDR3 protein is CSARLAGVYEQYF. CDR3 DNA (partial): TGCAGTGCCCGACTAGCGGGAGTGTACGAG.

On this clone: The read ends 3 residues early relative to the CDR3; the germline J gene fills the gap. This chain uses TRBV7-6 with TRBJ2-7; 9 bases align to TRBD2. CDR3 length: 14 residues. V shed 0 bases, J shed 3 bases, and the junction held 0 bases outside the gene matches. Germline V gene sequence: CDR1 SGHVS, CDR2 FNYEAQ. The DNA read from the CDR3 is TGTGCCAGCAGCTTAGCTAGCGGGAGCTACGAG. Protein sequence: CASSLASGSYE. The CDR3 in full is CASSLASGSYEQYF.

CDR3 DNA, as far as it was read: TGTGCCAGCAGCCTCCCTACGAAAGGGGTGCACGAG. It encodes CASSLPTKGVHE. The CDR3 as a whole reads CASSLPTKGVHEQYF. The rearrangement joins TRBV7-9 to TRBJ2-7; D perhaps matches TRBD1 (5 bases). The sequenced fragment ends 3 residues before the CDR3 boundary, so the rest is inferred from the germline J gene. V dropped 5 bases and J dropped 5 bases, with 19 bases sitting between them. The CDR3 contains 15 residues. Germline values: CDR1 SEHNR, CDR2 FQNEAQ (reference sequence).

In regard to this clone: The read finishes 3 residues shy of the CDR3 end, and the germline J gene is used to complete it. V gene TRBV7-2 combines with J gene TRBJ2-5; tentative D call: TRBD2 (6 bases). With 7 bases removed from V and 1 base from J, the gap between germline ends came to 10 bases. CDR3 size: 13 residues. Germline V gives CDR1 SGHTA, CDR2 FQGNSA. CDR3 loop: CASKPGLQETQYF. The covered CDR3 bases are TGTGCCAGCAAACCGGGACTCCAAGAGACC.